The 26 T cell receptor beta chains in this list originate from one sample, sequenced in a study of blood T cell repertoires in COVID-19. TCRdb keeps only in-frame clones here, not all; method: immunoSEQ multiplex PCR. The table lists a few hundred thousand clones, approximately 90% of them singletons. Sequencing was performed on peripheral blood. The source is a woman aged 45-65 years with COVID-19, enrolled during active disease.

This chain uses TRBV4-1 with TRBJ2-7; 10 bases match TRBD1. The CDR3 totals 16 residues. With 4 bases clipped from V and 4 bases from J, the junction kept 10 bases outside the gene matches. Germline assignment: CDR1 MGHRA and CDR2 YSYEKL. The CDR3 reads CASSPGGGQGSYEQYF. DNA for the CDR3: TGCGCCAGCAGCCCTGGAGGGGGACAGGGGTCATACGAGCAGTACTTC.

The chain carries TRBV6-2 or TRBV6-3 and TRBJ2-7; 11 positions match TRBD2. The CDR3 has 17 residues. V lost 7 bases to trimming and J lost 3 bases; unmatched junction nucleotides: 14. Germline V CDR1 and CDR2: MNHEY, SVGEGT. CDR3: CASTPPPRLAGIYEQYF. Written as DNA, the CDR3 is TGTGCCAGCACCCCCCCACCGAGACTAGCGGGAATCTACGAGCAGTACTTC.

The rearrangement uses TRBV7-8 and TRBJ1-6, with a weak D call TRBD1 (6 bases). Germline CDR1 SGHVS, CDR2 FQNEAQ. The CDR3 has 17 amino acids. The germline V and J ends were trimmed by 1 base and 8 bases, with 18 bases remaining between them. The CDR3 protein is CASSLDRSGRGHSPLHF. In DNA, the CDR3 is TGTGCCAGCAGCTTAGACCGCAGTGGCAGGGGACATTCACCCCTCCACTTT. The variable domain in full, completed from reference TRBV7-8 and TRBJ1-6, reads GAGVSQSPRYKVAKRGQDVALRCDPISGHVSLFWYQQALGQGPEFLTYFQNEAQLDKSGLPSDRFFAERPEGSVSTLKIQRTQQEDSAVYLCASSLDRSGRGHSPLHFGNGTRLTVT.

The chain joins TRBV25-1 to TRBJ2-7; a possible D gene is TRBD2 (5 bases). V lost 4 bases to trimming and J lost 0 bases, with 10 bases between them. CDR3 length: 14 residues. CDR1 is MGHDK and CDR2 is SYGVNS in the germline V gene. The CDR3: CASSVSGGSYEQYF. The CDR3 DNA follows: TGTGCCAGCAGTGTGTCAGGAGGCTCCTACGAGCAGTACTTC.

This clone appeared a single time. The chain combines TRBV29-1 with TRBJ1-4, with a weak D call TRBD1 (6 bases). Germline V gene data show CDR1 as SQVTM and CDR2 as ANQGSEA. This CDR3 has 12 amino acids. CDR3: CSFRGVGEKLFF. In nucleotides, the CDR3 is TGCAGTTTCAGGGGCGTAGGTGAAAAACTGTTTTTT. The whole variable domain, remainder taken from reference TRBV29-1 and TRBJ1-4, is SAVISQKPSRDICQRGTSLTIQCQVDSQVTMMFWYRQQPGQSLTLIATANQGSEATYESGFVIDKFPISRPNLTFSTLTVSNMSPEDSSIYLCSFRGVGEKLFFGSGTQLSVL.

The CDR3 here is CAWSVADRGFTGELFF. In DNA, the CDR3 is TGTGCCTGGAGTGTTGCCGACAGGGGTTTTACCGGGGAGCTGTTTTTT. V and J are TRBV30 and TRBJ2-2; 8 bases align to TRBD1. This CDR3 is built from 16 residues. Looked up from germline, CDR1 is GTSNPN and CDR2 is SVGIG (reference sequence). V lost 0 bases and J lost 5; bases outside the gene matches: 8. Looking up the rest from reference TRBV30 and TRBJ2-2 gives the full variable domain: SQTIHQWPATLVQPVGSPLSLECTVEGTSNPNLYWYRQAAGRGLQLLFYSVGIGQISSEVPQNLSASRPQDRQFILSSKKLLLSDSGFYLCAWSVADRGFTGELFFGEGSRLTVL.

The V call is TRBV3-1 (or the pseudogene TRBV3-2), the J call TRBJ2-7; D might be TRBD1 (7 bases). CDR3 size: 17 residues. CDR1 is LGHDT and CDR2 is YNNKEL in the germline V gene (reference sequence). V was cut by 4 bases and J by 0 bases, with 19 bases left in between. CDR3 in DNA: TGTGCCAGCAGCCGCGGGGTCCCGGGACAGCACTCCTACGAGCAGTACTTC. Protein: CASSRGVPGQHSYEQYF.

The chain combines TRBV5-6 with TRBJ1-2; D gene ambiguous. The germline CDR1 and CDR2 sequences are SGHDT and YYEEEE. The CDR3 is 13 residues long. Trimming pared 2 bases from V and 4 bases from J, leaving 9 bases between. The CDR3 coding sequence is TGTGCCAGCAGCTTCGAGCAACCCTATGGCTACACCTTC. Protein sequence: CASSFEQPYGYTF.

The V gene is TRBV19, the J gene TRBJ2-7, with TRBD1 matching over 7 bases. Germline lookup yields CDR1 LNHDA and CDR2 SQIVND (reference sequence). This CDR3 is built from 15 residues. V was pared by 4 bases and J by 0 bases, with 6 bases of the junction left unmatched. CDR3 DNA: TGTGCCAGTAGTAAAAAGGGGGCCAGCTCCTACGAGCAGTACTTC. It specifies CASSKKGASSYEQYF.

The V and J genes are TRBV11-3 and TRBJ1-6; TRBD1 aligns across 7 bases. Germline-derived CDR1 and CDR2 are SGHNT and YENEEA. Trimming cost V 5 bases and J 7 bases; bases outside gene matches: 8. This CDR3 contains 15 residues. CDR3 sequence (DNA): TGTGCCAGCAGCACCCGACAGGGTTCGAATTCACCCCTCCACTTT. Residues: CASSTRQGSNSPLHF.

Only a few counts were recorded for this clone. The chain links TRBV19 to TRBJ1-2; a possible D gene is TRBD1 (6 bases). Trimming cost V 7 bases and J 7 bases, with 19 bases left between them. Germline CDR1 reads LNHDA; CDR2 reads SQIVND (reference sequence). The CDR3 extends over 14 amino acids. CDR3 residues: CASTLDRFRFGYTF. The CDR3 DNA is TGTGCCAGTACCCTGGACAGATTCAGGTTTGGCTACACCTTC.

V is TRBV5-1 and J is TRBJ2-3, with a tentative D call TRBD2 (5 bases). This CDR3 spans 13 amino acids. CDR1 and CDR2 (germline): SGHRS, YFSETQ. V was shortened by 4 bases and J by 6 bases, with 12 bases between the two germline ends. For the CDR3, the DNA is TGCGCCAGCAGCGCCGGTTCGGGGGATACGCAGTATTTT. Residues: CASSAGSGDTQYF.

In nucleotides, the CDR3 is TGTGCCAGCAGCGCCCACGGCCTAGCGGGAATTTACAATGAGCAGTTCTTC. Its protein product is CASSAHGLAGIYNEQFF. This chain uses TRBV9 with TRBJ2-1; 9 bases map to TRBD2. The CDR3 is 17 residues long. Germline CDR1 SGDLS, CDR2 YYNGEE. V was clipped by 3 bases and J by 4 bases; unmatched bases: 11.

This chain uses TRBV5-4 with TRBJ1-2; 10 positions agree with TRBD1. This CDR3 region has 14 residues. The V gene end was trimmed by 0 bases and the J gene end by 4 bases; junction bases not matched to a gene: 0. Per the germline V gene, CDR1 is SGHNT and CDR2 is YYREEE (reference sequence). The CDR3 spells CASSLGTGGYGYTF. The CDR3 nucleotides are TGTGCCAGCAGCTTGGGGACAGGGGGCTATGGCTACACCTTC. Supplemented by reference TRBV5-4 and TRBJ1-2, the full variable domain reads ETGVTQSPTHLIKTRGQQVTLRCSSQSGHNTVSWYQQALGQGPQFIFQYYREEENGRGNFPPRFSGLQFPNYSSELNVNALELDDSALYLCASSLGTGGYGYTFGSGTRLTVV.

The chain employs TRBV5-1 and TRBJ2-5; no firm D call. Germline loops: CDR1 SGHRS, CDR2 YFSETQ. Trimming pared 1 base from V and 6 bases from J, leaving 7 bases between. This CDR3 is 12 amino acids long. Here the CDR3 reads CASSLQEQTQYF. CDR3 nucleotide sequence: TGCGCCAGCAGCTTGCAGGAACAGACCCAGTACTTC.

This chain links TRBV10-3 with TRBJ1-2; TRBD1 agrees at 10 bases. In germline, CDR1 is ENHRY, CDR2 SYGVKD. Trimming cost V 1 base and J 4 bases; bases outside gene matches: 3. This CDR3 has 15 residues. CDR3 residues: CAISEWDRGPYGYTF. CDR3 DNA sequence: TGTGCCATCAGTGAGTGGGACAGGGGACCCTATGGCTACACCTTC.

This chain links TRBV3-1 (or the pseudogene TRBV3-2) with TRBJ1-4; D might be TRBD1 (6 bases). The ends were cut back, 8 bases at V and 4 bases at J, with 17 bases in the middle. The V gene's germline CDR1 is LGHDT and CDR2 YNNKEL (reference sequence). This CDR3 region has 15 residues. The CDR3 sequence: CASSIRGDYNEKLFF. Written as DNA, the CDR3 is TGTGCCAGCTCTATCAGGGGCGACTATAATGAAAAACTGTTTTTT.

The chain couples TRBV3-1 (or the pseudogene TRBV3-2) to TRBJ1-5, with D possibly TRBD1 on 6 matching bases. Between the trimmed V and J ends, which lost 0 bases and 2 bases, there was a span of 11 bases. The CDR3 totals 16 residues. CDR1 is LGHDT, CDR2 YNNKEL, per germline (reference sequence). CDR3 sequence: CASSQDHRVGNQPQHF. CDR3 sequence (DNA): TGTGCCAGCAGCCAAGATCACAGGGTCGGCAATCAGCCCCAGCATTTT.

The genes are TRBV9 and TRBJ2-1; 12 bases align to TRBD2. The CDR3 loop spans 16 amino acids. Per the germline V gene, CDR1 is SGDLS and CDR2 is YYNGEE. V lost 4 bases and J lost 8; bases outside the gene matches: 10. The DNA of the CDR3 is TGTGCCAGCAGCCCGGGGACTAGCGGGTACGGGCATGAGCAGTTCTTC. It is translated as CASSPGTSGYGHEQFF.

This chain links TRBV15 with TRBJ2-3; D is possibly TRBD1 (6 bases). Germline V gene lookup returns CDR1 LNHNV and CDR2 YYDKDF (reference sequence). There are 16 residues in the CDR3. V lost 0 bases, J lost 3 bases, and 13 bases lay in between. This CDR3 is CATSRDGQGNTDTQYF. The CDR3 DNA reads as TGTGCCACCAGCAGAGATGGGCAGGGGAATACAGATACGCAGTATTTT.

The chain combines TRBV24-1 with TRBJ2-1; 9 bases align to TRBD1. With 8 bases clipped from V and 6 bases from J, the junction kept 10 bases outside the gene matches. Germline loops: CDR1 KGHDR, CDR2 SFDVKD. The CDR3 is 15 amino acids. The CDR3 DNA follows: TGTGCCACCACCGATACCCGGGACAGGGTCAATGAGCAGTTCTTC. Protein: CATTDTRDRVNEQFF.

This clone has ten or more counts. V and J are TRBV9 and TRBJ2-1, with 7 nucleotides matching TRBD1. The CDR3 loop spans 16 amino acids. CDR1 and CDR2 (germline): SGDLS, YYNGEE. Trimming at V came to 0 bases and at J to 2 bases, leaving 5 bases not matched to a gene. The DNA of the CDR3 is TGTGCCAGCAGCGTAGCTTACAGGGGAGCCTACAATGAGCAGTTCTTC. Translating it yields CASSVAYRGAYNEQFF.

CDR3 amino acids: CASSRRDSGGTGELFF. CDR3 sequence (DNA): TGTGCCAGTAGTAGGCGGGACAGTGGGGGCACCGGGGAGCTGTTTTTT. The chain links TRBV19 to TRBJ2-2, with a weak D call TRBD1 (7 bases). This CDR3 is 16 amino acids long. In germline, CDR1 is LNHDA, CDR2 SQIVND (reference sequence). Trimming left V 4 bases short and J 4 bases short, with 16 bases between.

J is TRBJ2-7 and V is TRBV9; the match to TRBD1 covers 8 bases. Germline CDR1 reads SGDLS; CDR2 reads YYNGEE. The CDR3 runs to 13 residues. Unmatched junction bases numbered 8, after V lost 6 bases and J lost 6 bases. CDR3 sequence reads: CASTRTGSGEQYF. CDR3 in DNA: TGTGCCAGCACACGGACAGGGTCTGGCGAGCAGTACTTC.

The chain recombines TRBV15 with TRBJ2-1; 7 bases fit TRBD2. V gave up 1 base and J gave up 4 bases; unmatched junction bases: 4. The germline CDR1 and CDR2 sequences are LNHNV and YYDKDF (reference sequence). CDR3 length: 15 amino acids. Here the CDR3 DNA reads TGTGCCACCAGCAGAGGCGGGACTACATACAATGAGCAGTTCTTC. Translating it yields CATSRGGTTYNEQFF. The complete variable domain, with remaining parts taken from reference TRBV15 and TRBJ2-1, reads DAMVIQNPRYQVTQFGKPVTLSCSQTLNHNVMYWYQQKSSQAPKLLFHYYDKDFNNEADTPDNFQSRRPNTSFCFLDIRSPGLGDTAMYLCATSRGGTTYNEQFFGPGTRLTVL.

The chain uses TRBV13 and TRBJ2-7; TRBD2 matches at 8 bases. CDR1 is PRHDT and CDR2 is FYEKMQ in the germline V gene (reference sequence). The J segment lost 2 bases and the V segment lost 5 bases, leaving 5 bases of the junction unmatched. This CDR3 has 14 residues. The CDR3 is CASSRGGHTYEQYF. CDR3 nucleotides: TGTGCCAGCAGCCGGGGGGGACACACCTACGAGCAGTACTTC.